The present TCR beta chain was sequenced within a study of T-cell memory formation after mild COVID-19. Study-wide context: TCR clusters largely stayed donor specific.

Per the germline V gene, CDR1 is KGHSH and CDR2 is LQKENI. V lost 4 bases, J lost 7 bases, and 3 bases stayed unmatched. The CDR3 has 13 residues. As for this clonotype: The antigen is not known.

Libraries for TCRalpha and TCRbeta carried sample barcodes and unique molecular identifiers via 5'RACE. TCRdb itself ran the 5' RACE reads through MiXCR, one entry per CDR3 protein. Of over 250,000 distinct CDR3 sequences in the sample, around a sixth were seen once. Whole-study results and caveats: Contracting clones localized mainly to CM and EM when CD4+ and mainly to EMRA when CD8+. Cross-reactive memory seemingly joined, as some responding clones were found in pre-infection memory.

What was sequenced was PBMCs or a T cell subset sorted from them (not recorded which). The clonotype was recovered from a man aged 18 to 35 who had mild COVID-19 (a few samples of this study predate the infection). Cell type and time point are not known. This chain connects TRBV18 to TRBJ2-1, with TRBD2 matching over 8 bases. The CDR3 here is CASSLASGNEQFF. For the CDR3, the DNA is TGTGCCAGCTCACTGGCTAGCGGGAATGAGCAGTTCTTC.